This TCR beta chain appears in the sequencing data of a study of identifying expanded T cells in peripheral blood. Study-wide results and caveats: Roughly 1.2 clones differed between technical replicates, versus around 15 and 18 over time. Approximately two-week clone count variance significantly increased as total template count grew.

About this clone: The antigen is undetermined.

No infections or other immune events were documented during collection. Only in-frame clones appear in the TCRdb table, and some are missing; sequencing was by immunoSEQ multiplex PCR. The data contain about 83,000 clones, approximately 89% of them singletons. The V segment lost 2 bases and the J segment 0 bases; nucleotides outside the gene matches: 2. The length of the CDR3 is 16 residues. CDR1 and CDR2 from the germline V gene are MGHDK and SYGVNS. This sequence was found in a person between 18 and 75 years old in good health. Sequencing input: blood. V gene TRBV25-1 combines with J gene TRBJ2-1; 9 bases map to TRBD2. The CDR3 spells CASSEAGGSSYNEQFF. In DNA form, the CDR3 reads TGTGCCAGCAGTGAAGCGGGGGGGAGCTCCTACAATGAGCAGTTCTTC.